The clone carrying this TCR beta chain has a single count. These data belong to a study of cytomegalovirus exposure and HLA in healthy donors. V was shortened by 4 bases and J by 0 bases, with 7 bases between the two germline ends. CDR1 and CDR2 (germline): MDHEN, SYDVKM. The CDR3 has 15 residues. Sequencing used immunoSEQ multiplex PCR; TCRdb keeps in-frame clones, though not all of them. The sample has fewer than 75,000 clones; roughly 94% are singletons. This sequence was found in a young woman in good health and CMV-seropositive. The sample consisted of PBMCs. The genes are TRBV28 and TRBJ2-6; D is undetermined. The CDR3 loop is CASSSPYSGANVLTF. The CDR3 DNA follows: TGTGCCAGCAGTTCCCCTTACTCTGGGGCCAACGTCCTGACTTTC.